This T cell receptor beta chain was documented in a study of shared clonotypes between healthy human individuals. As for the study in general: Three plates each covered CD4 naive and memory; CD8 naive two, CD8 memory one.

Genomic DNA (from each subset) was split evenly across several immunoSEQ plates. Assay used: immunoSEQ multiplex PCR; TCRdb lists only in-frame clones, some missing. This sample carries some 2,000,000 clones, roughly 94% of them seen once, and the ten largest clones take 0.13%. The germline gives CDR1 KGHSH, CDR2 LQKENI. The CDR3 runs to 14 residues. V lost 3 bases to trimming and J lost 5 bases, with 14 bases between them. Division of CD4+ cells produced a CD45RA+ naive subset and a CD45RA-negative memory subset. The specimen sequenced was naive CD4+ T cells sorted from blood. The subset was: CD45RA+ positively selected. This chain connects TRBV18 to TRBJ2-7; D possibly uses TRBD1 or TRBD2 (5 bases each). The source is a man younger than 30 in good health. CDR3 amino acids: CASSPGAQKDEQYF. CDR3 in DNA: TGTGCCAGCTCACCCGGGGCCCAGAAAGACGAGCAGTACTTC. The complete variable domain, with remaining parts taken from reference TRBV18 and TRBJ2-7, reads NAGVMQNPRHLVRRRGQEARLRCSPMKGHSHVYWYRQLPEEGLKFMVYLQKENIIDESGMPKERFSAEFPKEGPSILRIQQVVRGDSAAYFCASSPGAQKDEQYFGPGTRLTVT.